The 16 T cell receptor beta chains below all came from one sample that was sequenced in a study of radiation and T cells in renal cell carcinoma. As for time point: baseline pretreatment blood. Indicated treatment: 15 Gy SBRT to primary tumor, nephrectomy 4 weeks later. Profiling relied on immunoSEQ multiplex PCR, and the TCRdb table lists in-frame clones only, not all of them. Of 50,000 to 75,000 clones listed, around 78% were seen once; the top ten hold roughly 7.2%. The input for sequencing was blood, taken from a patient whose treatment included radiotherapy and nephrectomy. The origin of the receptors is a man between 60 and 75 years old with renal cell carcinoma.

CDR3 coding DNA: TGCGCCAGCACACAGGGGGAGTCAGATACGCAGTATTTT. Protein: CASTQGESDTQYF. The gene calls are TRBV23-1 and TRBJ2-3; 8 positions match TRBD1. TRBV23-1 is treated as an ORF (open reading frame) with a function not yet certain. Trimming at V came to 7 bases and at J to 4 bases, leaving 4 bases not matched to a gene. The CDR3 is made up of 13 amino acids.

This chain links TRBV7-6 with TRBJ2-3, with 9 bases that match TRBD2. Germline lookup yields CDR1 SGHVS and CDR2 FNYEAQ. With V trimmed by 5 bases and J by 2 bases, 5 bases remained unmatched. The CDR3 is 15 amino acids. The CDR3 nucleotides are TGTGCCAGCAGCCCGGGACTAGCCTTCACAGATACGCAGTATTTT. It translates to CASSPGLAFTDTQYF.

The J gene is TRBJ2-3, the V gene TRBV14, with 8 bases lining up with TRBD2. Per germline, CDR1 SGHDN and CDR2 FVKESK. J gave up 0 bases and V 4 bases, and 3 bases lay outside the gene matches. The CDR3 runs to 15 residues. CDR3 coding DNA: TGTGCCAGCAGCCTACTAGCGGCTAGCACAGATACGCAGTATTTT. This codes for CASSLLAASTDTQYF.

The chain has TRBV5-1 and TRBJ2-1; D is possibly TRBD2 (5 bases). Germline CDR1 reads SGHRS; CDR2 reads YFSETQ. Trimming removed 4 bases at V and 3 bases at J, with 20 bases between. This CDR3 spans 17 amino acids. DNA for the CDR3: TGCGCCAGCAGCCCCCTCTGGAGTAGCGAGTACTACAATGAGCAGTTCTTC. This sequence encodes CASSPLWSSEYYNEQFF.

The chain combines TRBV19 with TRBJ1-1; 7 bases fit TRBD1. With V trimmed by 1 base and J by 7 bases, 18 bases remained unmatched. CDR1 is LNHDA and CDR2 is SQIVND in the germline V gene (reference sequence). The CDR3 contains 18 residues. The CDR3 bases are TGTGCCAGTAGTATAGGTCTTAACCTCCGGACAGGAAGTCTTGAAGCTTTCTTT. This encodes CASSIGLNLRTGSLEAFF.

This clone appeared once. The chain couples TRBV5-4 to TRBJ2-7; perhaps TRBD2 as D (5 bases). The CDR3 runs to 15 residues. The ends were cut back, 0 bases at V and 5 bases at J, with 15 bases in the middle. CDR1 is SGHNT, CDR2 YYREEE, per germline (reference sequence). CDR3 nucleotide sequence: TGTGCCAGCAGCTTGGGACTACCTAGCCTGAACGAGCAGTACTTC. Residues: CASSLGLPSLNEQYF.

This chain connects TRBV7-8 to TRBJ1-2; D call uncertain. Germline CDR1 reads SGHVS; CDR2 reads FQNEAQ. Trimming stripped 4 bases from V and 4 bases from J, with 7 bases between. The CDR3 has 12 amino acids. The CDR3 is CASSSGVYGYTF. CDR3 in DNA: TGTGCCAGCAGCTCCGGGGTCTATGGCTACACCTTC.

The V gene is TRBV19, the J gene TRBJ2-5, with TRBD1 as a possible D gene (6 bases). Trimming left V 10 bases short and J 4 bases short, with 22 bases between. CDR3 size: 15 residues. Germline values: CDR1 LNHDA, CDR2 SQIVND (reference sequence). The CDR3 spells CATKRQGNSGETQYF. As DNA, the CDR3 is TGTGCCACTAAGAGGCAGGGGAATTCCGGAGAGACCCAGTACTTC.

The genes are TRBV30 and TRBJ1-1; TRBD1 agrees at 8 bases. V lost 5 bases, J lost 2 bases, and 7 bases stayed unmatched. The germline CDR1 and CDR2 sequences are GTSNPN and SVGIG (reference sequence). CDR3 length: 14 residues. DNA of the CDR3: TGTGCCTGGTTTCCGGACAGGGCTAACACTGAAGCTTTCTTT. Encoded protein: CAWFPDRANTEAFF.

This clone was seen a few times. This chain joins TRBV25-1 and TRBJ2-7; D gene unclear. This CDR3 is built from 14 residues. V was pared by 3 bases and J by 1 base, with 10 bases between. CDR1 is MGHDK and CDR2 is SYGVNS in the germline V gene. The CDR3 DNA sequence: TGTGCCAGCAGTGATACAGCTAAGTCCTACGAGCAGTACTTC. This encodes CASSDTAKSYEQYF.

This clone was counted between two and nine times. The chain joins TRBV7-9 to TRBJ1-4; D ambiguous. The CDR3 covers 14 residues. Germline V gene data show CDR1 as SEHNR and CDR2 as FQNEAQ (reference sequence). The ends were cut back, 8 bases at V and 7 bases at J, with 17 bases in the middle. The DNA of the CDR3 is TGTGCCAGCTCCCCGGGCCCCATGGCTGAAAAACTGTTTTTT. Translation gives CASSPGPMAEKLFF.

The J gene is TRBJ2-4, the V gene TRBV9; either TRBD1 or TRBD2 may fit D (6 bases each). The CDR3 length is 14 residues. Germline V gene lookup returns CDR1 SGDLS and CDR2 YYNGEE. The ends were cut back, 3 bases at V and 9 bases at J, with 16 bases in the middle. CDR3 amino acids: CASSEWGARGIQYF. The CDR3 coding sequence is TGTGCCAGCAGCGAATGGGGGGCGCGGGGCATTCAGTACTTC.

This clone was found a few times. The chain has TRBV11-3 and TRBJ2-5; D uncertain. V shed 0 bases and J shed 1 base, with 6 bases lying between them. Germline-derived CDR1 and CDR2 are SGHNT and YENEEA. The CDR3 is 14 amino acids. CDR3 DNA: TGTGCCAGCAGCTTAGAGGGGTCCCAAGAGACCCAGTACTTC. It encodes CASSLEGSQETQYF. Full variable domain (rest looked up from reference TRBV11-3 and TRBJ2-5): EAGVVQSPRYKIIEKKQPVAFWCNPISGHNTLYWYLQNLGQGPELLIRYENEEAVDDSQLPKDRFSAERLKGVDSTLKIQPAELGDSAVYLCASSLEGSQETQYFGPGTRLLVL.

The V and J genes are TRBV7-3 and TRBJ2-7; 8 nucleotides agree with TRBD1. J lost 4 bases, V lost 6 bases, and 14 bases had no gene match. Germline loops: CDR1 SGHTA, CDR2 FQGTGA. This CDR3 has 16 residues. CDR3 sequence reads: CASRRTGRTSFYEQYV. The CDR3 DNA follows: TGTGCCAGCAGGAGGACAGGGCGCACCTCCTTTTACGAGCAGTACGTC.

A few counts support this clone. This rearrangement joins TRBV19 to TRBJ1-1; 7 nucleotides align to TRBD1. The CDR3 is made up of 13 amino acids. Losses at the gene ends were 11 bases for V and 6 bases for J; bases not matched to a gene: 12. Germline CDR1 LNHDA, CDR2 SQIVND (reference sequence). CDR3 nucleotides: TGTGCCTCTTCCGAGGGGGCTGGGGCTGAAGCTTTCTTT. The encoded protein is CASSEGAGAEAFF.

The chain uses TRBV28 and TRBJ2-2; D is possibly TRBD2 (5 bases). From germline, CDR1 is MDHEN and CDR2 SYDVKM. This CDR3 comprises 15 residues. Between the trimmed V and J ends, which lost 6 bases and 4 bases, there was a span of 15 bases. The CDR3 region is CASRLAPWVTGELFF. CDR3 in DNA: TGTGCCAGCAGATTAGCGCCGTGGGTCACCGGGGAGCTGTTTTTT. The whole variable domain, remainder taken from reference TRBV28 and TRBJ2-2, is DVKVTQSSRYLVKRTGEKVFLECVQDMDHENMFWYRQDPGLGLRLIYFSYDVKMKEKGDIPEGYSVSREKKERFSLILESASTNQTSMYLCASRLAPWVTGELFFGEGSRLTVL.